This entry describes one TCR beta chain. The data were obtained in a study of OX40 agonist ivuxolimab in advanced cancers. For the study at large: Patients were dosed with the agonistic anti-OX40 (CD134) antibody ivuxolimab.

TCRdb's copy holds only in-frame clones and misses some; the assay was immunoSEQ multiplex PCR. The sample lists some 82,000 clones, 91% occurring once. The specimen comprised CD4+ or CD8+ T cells sorted from blood, sampled in a trial of the OX40 agonist ivuxolimab. This receptor was taken from an adult with an advanced solid tumor such as melanoma, head and neck, liver or kidney cancer.

This chain's CDR3 is CASTTTALSIQYF. CDR3 coding DNA: TGTGCCAGCACCACAACCGCCCTGAGCATTCAGTACTTC. This chain connects TRBV28 to TRBJ2-4, with unresolved D. The germline CDR1 and CDR2 sequences are MDHEN and SYDVKM. The CDR3 loop spans 13 amino acids. V was clipped by 7 bases and J by 9 bases, with 16 bases between them.